The clone carrying this T cell receptor beta chain was recorded at least ten times. A single record per CDR3 protein comes from TCRdb applying MiXCR to the 5' RACE reads. The table shows 230,000 or so distinct CDR3 sequences, with 24% occurring only once. Trimming cost V 6 bases and J 7 bases; bases outside gene matches: 13. The CDR3 length is 14 residues. Per germline, CDR1 DFQATT and CDR2 SNEGSKA (reference sequence). The data are from a study of CD8 T cells in ankylosing spondylitis. The rearrangement links TRBV20-1 to TRBJ2-5, with TRBD1 matching over 8 bases. The sequence was obtained from a male donor with ankylosing spondylitis or in good health (not recorded which). The source material was blood, either unsorted or a sorted T cell fraction (not recorded which). CDR3 sequence: CSAVTGDQGGTQYF. CDR3 coding DNA: TGCAGTGCCGTGACAGGGGACCAGGGGGGGACCCAGTACTTC.